The rows below give T cell receptor beta chains drawn from one sample of a study of T cell responses to AZD1222 COVID-19 vaccine. Repertoires were generated with immunoSEQ multiplex PCR, while TCRdb's copy carries only in-frame clones and drops some. Of around 130,000 clones in the sample, 70% to 90% were seen once. Here the sequenced sample was peripheral blood, taken 28 days after the second AZD1222 dose. These receptors were taken from an adult who received the AZD1222 COVID-19 vaccine. CDR3s include the opening cysteine and the closing phenylalanine or tryptophan. The order of the fields is J gene, V gene, D gene, clone size, CDR3 protein, CDR3 DNA. D genes are given only for firm matches. Some rows have no size entry. The others give once, few or many, or a class for an expanded clone.

>TRBJ2-7|TRBV29-1|TRBD1|NA
CSVVTGGQASETGEQYF
TGCAGCGTTGTTACAGGGGGACAGGCCTCCGAGACGGGGGAGCAGTACTTC
>TRBJ1-1|TRBV13|NA|NA
CASSSPGTEAFF
TGTGCCAGCAGCTCCCCCGGGACTGAAGCTTTCTTT
>TRBJ2-3|TRBV19|TRBD2|NA
CASSIDAGGRPDTQYF
TGTGCCAGTAGTATAGACGCGGGAGGGCGTCCAGATACGCAGTATTTT
>TRBJ2-1|TRBV14|TRBD2|NA
CASSPRRLAVDNEQFF
TGTGCCAGCAGCCCCCGGCGGCTAGCGGTAGACAATGAGCAGTTCTTC
>TRBJ2-1|TRBV29-1|NA|NA
CSVETKSNEQFF
TGCAGCGTTGAAACTAAGAGTAATGAGCAGTTCTTC
>TRBJ1-1|TRBV12-3/TRBV12-4|TRBD1|few
CASSRTGDTEAFF
TGTGCCAGCAGTCGGACAGGGGACACTGAAGCTTTCTTT
>TRBJ2-1|TRBV7-6|NA|NA
CASSHRTNEQFF
TGTGCCAGCAGTCACCGTACGAATGAGCAGTTCTTC
>TRBJ2-7|TRBV13|NA|NA
CASSLPGGQGRPQYF
TGTGCCAGCAGCTTACCGGGGGGCCAGGGGCGGCCGCAGTACTTC
>TRBJ2-3|TRBV5-8|NA|NA
CASSSMVPVGTDTQYF
TGTGCCAGCAGTTCTATGGTCCCCGTCGGCACAGATACGCAGTATTTT
>TRBJ1-5|TRBV7-5|NA|NA
CVRSLTASPGDSNQPQHF
TGTGTCAGAAGCTTAACGGCGTCGCCAGGGGATAGCAATCAGCCCCAGCATTTT
>TRBJ1-2|TRBV5-1|NA|NA
CASSPMAVGEGYTF
TGCGCCAGCAGCCCGATGGCCGTGGGGGAGGGCTACACCTTC
>TRBJ2-1|TRBV7-9|NA|NA
CASSLVNRVSYNEQFF
TGTGCCAGCAGCCTCGTTAACAGGGTCTCCTACAATGAGCAGTTCTTC
>TRBJ1-6|TRBV7-9|NA|NA
CASSLSGNSPLHF
TGTGCCAGCAGCTTATCCGGTAATTCACCCCTCCACTTT
>TRBJ2-7|TRBV6-5|NA|NA
CACFNGDSSSYEQYF
TGTGCCTGCTTTAACGGGGACTCCAGCTCCTACGAGCAGTACTTC
>TRBJ1-2|TRBV7-3|NA|once
CASSLSGVSNYGYTF
TGTGCCAGCAGCTTAAGCGGGGTGTCTAACTATGGCTACACCTTC
>TRBJ2-7|TRBV19|NA|once
CASSPGTSSYEQYF
TGTGCCAGTAGCCCGGGGACAAGCTCCTACGAGCAGTACTTC
>TRBJ1-2|TRBV14|NA|NA
CASSQDVTYGYTF
TGTGCCAGCAGCCAAGATGTCACCTATGGCTACACCTTC
>TRBJ2-3|TRBV27|TRBD2|NA
CASSPQGLAGADTQYF
TGTGCCAGCAGTCCACAGGGACTAGCGGGAGCAGATACGCAGTATTTT
>TRBJ2-1|TRBV6-5|NA|NA
CASTRRGPYNEQFF
TGTGCCAGCACCCGGCGGGGGCCGTACAATGAGCAGTTCTTC
>TRBJ2-2|TRBV19|NA|once
CASNSPGANTGELFF
TGTGCCAGTAATTCCCCCGGGGCGAACACCGGGGAGCTGTTTTTT
>TRBJ1-2|TRBV30|NA|NA
CAWSNSGAGYTF
TGTGCCTGGAGTAACAGTGGTGCTGGCTACACCTTC
>TRBJ2-7|TRBV5-4|TRBD2|NA
CASSPPGLAGLEQYF
TGTGCCAGCAGCCCCCCGGGACTAGCGGGGTTAGAGCAGTACTTC
>TRBJ1-4|TRBV4-3|NA|NA
CASSQDYGRSTNEKLFF
TGCGCCAGCAGCCAAGATTATGGTCGTTCAACTAATGAAAAACTGTTTTTT
>TRBJ1-1|TRBV5-1|NA|NA
CASSADRNTEAFF
TGCGCCAGCAGCGCAGACAGGAACACTGAAGCTTTCTTT
>TRBJ2-5|TRBV5-1|NA|NA
CASWDQETQYF
TGCGCCAGTTGGGACCAAGAGACCCAGTACTTC
>TRBJ2-2|TRBV9|TRBD1|NA
CASSEQGLSPGELFF
TGTGCCAGCAGCGAACAGGGGTTATCTCCCGGGGAGCTGTTTTTT
>TRBJ1-3|TRBV20-1|TRBD1|once
CSASHGQGINTIYF
TGCAGTGCTAGTCACGGACAGGGGATAAACACCATATATTTT
>TRBJ1-4|TRBV2|TRBD1|NA
CASSYYRGDNEKLFF
TGTGCCAGCAGTTACTACAGGGGCGATAATGAAAAACTGTTTTTT
>TRBJ1-1|TRBV4-2|NA|few
CASSPLGQAVGKAFF
TGTGCCAGCAGCCCCCTGGGGCAGGCCGTAGGTAAAGCTTTCTTT
>TRBJ1-1|TRBV6-5|TRBD1|NA
CASIMGTGEGTEAFF
TGTGCCAGCATAATGGGGACAGGGGAAGGAACTGAAGCTTTCTTT
>TRBJ1-2|TRBV9|NA|NA
CASSVGGRVGYTF
TGTGCCAGCAGCGTAGGGGGGCGCGTAGGCTACACCTTC